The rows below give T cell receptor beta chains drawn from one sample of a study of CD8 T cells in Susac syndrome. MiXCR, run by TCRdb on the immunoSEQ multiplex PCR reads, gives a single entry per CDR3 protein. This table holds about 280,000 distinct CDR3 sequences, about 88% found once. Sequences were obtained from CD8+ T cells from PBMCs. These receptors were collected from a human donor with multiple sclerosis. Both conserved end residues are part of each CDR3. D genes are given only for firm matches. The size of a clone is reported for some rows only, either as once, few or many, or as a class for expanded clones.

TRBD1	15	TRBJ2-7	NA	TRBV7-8	TGTGCCAGCAGCGAACGTCGGGACAGGGGCTCCGAGCAGTACTTC	CASSERRDRGSEQYF
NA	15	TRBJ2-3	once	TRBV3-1	TGTGCCAGCAGCCAAGTCACATACAGCACAGATACGCAGTATTTT	CASSQVTYSTDTQYF
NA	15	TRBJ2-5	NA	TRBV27	TGTGCCAGCAGTTTACGGTGGGAGGCCCAAGAGACCCAGTACTTC	CASSLRWEAQETQYF
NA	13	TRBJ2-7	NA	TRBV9	TGTGCCAGCAGCGTAGGGACTCGGGCCGAGCAGTACTTC	CASSVGTRAEQYF
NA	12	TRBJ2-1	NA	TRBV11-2	TGTGCCAGCAGCTTAGTGTCGGGAGTCGAGTTCTTC	CASSLVSGVEFF
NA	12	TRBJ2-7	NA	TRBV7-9	TGTGCCAGCTCCCCTCTGCATCACGAGCAGTACTTC	CASSPLHHEQYF
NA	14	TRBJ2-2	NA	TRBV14	TGTGCCAGCGCGCGGAGGGCCGGCACCGGGGAGCTGTTTTTT	CASARRAGTGELFF
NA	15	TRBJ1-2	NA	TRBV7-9	TGTGCCAGCAGCTCCACAGGGACCCTTAACTATGGCTACACCTTC	CASSSTGTLNYGYTF
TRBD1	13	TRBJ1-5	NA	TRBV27	TGTGCCAGCAGTTTACGACAGGGGAGGCCCCAGCATTTT	CASSLRQGRPQHF
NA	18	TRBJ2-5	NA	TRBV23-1	TGCGCCAGCAGTCAATTGGGGAGGGGGGGGCAGAGAGAAGAGACCCAGTACTTC	CASSQLGRGGQREETQYF
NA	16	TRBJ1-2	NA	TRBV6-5	TGTGCCAGCAGTTCGTCCCCTTGGGGGTCTAACTATGGCTACACCTTC	CASSSSPWGSNYGYTF
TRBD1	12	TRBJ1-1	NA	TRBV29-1	TGCAGCTCCCGGACAGGGGGCACTGAAGCTTTCTTT	CSSRTGGTEAFF
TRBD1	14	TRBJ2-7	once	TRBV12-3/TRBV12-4	TGTGCCAGCAGTTTTGCCGCCCCCAGGGGGGAGCAGTACTTC	CASSFAAPRGEQYF
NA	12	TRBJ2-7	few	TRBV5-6	TGTGCCAGCAGCTTGACAGTTTACGAGCAGTACTTC	CASSLTVYEQYF
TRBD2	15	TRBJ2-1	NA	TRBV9	TGTGCCAGCAGCGTAGAGGGACTAGCGGTGAATGAGCAGTTCTTC	CASSVEGLAVNEQFF
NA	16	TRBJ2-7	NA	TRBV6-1	TGTGCCAGCAGGCACATGCCTCGGGACGGCACCTACGAGCAGTACTTC	CASRHMPRDGTYEQYF
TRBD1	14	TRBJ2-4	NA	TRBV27	TGTGCCAGCAGCTTAGGGGGCGTTGGGAACATTCAGTACTTC	CASSLGGVGNIQYF
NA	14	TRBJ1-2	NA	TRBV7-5	NA	CISVPEDPSSGYTF
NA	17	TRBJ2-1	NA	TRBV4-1	TGCGCCAGCAGCCAAGATGTCGGAGTAGCGCCCTACAATGAGCAGTTCTTC	CASSQDVGVAPYNEQFF
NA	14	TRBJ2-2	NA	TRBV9	TGTGCCAGCAGCGTATCGGTGGACACCGGGGAGCTGTTTTTT	CASSVSVDTGELFF
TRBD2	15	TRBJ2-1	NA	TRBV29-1	TGCAGCGTGGGCCTAGCGGGAGGGCCGCGGGATGAGCAGTTCTTC	CSVGLAGGPRDEQFF
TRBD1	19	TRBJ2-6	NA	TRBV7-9	TGTGCCGGCAGTGTTACACCAGGGACAGGTAGCTCTGGGGCCAACGTCCTGACTTTC	CAGSVTPGTGSSGANVLTF
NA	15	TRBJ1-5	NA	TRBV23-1	TGCGCCAGCAGTCCATACTCGGACAGTACAGATACGCAGCATTTT	CASSPYSDSTDTQHF
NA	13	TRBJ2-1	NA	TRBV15	TGTGCCACCAGCAGAAGTAGCGGCAATGAGCAGTTCTTC	CATSRSSGNEQFF
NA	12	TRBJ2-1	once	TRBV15	TGTGCCACCAGCAGTGGGTGGAATGAGCAGTTCTTC	CATSSGWNEQFF
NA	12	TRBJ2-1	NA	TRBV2	TGTGCCAGCCCCGGTCGCGGCAATGAGCAGTTCTTC	CASPGRGNEQFF
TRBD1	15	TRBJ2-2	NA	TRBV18	TGTGCCAGCTCACCACGCAGGGGGTCGGCCGGGGAGCTGTTTTTT	CASSPRRGSAGELFF
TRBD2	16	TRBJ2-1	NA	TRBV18	TGTGCCAGCTCACCAACGGGCGGGAGGGCTTTCAATGAGCAGTTCTTC	CASSPTGGRAFNEQFF
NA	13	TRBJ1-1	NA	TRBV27	TGTGCCAGCAGCTCGGCTGGGTGGACTGAAGCTTTCTTT	CASSSAGWTEAFF